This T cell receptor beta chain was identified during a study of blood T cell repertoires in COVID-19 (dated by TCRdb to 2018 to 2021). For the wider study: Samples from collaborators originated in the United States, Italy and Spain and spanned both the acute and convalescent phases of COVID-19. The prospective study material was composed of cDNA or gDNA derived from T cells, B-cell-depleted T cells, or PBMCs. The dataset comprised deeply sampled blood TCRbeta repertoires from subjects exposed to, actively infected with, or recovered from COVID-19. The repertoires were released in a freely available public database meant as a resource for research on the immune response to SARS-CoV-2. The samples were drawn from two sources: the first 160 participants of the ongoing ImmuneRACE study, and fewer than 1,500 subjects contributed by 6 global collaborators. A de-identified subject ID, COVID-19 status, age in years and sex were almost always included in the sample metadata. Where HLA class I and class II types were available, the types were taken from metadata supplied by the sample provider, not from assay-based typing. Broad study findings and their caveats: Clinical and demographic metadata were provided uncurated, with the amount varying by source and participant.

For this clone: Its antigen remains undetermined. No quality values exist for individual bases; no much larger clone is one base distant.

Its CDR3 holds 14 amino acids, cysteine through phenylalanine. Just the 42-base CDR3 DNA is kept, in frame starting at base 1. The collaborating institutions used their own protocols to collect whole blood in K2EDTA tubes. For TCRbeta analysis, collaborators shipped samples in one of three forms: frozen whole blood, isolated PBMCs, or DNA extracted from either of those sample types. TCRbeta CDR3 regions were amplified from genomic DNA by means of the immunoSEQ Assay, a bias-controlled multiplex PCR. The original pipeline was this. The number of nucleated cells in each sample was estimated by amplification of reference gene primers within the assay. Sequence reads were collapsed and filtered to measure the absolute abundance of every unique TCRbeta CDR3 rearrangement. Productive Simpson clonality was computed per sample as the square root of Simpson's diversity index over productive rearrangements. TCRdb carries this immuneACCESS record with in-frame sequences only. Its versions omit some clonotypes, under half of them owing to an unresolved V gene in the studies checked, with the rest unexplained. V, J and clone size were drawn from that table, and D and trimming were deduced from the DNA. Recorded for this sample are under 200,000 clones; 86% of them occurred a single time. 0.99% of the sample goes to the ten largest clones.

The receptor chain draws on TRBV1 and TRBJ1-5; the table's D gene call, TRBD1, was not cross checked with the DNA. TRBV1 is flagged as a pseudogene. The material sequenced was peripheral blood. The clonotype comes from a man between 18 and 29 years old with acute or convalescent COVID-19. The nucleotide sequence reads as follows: TGCACCAGCAGCCTCGGCAGGGGTTGGCAGCCCCAGCATTTT. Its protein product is CTSSLGRGWQPQHF.